Sequencing of this TCR beta chain was carried out in a study of shared clonotypes between healthy human individuals. With 5 bases removed from V and 8 bases from J, the gap between germline ends came to 16 bases. Germline CDR1 is SGHRS and CDR2 is YFSETQ. The CDR3 runs 14 residues. Points on this clone: Its antigen is unidentified.

CD45RO-negative, CCR7-positively selected cells formed the naive CD8 fraction, excluding terminally differentiated effector memory CD45RA+ cells. The run depth of the assay was deep. Sequencing was performed with immunoSEQ multiplex PCR; in TCRdb, only in-frame clones are kept and a portion is missing. The profile shows over 2 million clones, about 94% of them singletons. The study's findings and limits: Among donors, clonotype sharing was expected to be affected by sequencing depth. Non-shared clonotypes had lower generation probabilities than clonotypes shared by all four sorted-subset donors. Only blood was sampled, and tissue TCR repertoires likely differ from blood ones.

The clonotype originates from a man younger than 30 in good health. Sequencing used naive CD8+ T cells sorted from blood. The gene calls are TRBV5-1 and TRBJ1-4, with D perhaps TRBD1 (5 bases). CDR3 sequence: CASREGYTGEKLFF. CDR3 DNA: TGCGCCAGCAGGGAGGGGTACACGGGCGAAAAACTGTTTTTT.